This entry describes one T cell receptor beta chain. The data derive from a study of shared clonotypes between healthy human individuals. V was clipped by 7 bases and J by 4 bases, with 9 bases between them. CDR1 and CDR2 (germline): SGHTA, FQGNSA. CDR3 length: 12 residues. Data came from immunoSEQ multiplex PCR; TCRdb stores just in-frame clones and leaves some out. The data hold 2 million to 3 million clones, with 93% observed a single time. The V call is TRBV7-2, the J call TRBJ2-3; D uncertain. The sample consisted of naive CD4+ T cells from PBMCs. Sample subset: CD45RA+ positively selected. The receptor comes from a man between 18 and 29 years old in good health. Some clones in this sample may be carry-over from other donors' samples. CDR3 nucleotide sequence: TGTGCCAGCAACAGCCAAGCAGATACGCAGTATTTT. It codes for CASNSQADTQYF.